This T cell receptor (beta chain) was sequenced in a study of early T cells in non-severe SARS-CoV-2 infection. Looking at the study overall: It was bulk RNA from unsorted whole blood that was sequenced, and the chains were unpaired. Regarding the study as a whole: There was a bias toward anti-spike CD8 responses in VDJdb matching, which missed private and CD4 specificities.

The length of the CDR3 is 12 residues. V lost 4 bases, J lost 0 bases, and 2 bases lay in between. Germline CDR1 and CDR2: SEHNR and FQNEAQ (reference sequence). Regarding this clonotype: Its antigen is currently unknown.

Individual cDNA molecules received unique molecular identifiers during library preparation. TCRdb itself ran the 5' RACE reads through MiXCR, one entry per CDR3 protein. The table lists fewer than 75,000 distinct CDR3 sequences, less than 20% of them singletons. The clonotype comes from an adult who was a healthcare worker with PCR-confirmed SARS-CoV-2 infection or an uninfected control (not recorded which). The chain couples TRBV7-9 to TRBJ2-3; no firm D call. The starting material was whole blood, obtained at baseline. The CDR3 loop is CASSSSTDTQYF. The CDR3 DNA reads TGTGCCAGCAGCTCGAGCACAGATACGCAGTATTTT.